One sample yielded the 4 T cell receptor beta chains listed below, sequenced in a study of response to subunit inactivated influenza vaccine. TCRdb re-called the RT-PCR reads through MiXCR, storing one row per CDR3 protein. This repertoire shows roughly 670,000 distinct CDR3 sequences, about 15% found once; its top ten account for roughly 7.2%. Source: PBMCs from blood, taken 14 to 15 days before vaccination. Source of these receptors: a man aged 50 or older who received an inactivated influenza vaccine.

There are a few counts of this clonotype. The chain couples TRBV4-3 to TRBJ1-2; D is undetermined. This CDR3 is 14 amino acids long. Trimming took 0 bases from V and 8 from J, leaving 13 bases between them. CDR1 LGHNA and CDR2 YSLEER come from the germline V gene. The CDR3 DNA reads TGCGCCAGCAGCCAAGATGCCCAGCCGTGGGGCTACACCTTC. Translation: CASSQDAQPWGYTF.

The CDR3 spells CATSDPTGPYEQYF. As DNA, the CDR3 is TGTGCCACCAGTGATCCTACAGGGCCCTACGAGCAGTACTTC. The chain has TRBV24-1 and TRBJ2-7, with a tentative D call TRBD1 (6 bases). The length of the CDR3 is 14 residues. V lost 3 bases to trimming and J lost 2 bases, with 10 bases between them. Germline V gene sequence: CDR1 KGHDR, CDR2 SFDVKD.

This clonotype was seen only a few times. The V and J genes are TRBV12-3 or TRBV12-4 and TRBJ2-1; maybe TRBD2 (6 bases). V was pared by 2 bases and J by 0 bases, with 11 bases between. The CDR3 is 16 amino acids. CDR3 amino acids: CASSLMGGSSYNEQFF. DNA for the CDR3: TGTGCCAGCAGTTTAATGGGGGGTAGCTCCTACAATGAGCAGTTCTTC.

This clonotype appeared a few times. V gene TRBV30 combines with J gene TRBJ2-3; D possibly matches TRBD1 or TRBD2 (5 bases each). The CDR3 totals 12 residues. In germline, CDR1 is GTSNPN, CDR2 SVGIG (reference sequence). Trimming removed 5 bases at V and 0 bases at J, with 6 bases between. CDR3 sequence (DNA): TGTGCCTGGGGGGGAAGCACAGATACGCAGTATTTT. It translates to CAWGGSTDTQYF. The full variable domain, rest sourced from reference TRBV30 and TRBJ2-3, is SQTIHQWPATLVQPVGSPLSLECTVEGTSNPNLYWYRQAAGRGLQLLFYSVGIGQISSEVPQNLSASRPQDRQFILSSKKLLLSDSGFYLCAWGGSTDTQYFGPGTRLTVL.